This T cell receptor (beta chain) was identified in a study of OX40 agonist ivuxolimab in advanced cancers. About the study: Cancers in dose escalation were hepatocellular, melanoma, renal cell and head and neck.

The study, taken as a whole, reports: Expanded clones belonging to CD8+ T cells outnumbered, on average, those of CD4+. Partial responders at 0.1-3.0 mg/kg showed near-lowest clonal expansion. Clonal expansion from baseline to week 6 occurred in both CD4+ and CD8+ T cells.

After removal of 4 bases from V and 6 bases from J, the junction contained 6 bases not matched to a gene. CDR1 is SGHNT, CDR2 YENEEA, per germline. The CDR3 is made up of 14 amino acids. With regard to this clone: Its antigen remains unknown.

Profiling relied on immunoSEQ multiplex PCR, and the TCRdb table lists in-frame clones only, not all of them. This table holds under 95,000 clones, around nine tenths found once. V usage is TRBV11-3 and J usage is TRBJ2-7, with 10 bases matching TRBD1. The clonotype was recovered from an adult with an advanced solid tumor such as melanoma, head and neck, liver or kidney cancer. The source material was CD4+ or CD8+ T cells sorted from blood, sampled in a trial of the OX40 agonist ivuxolimab. CDR3: CASSSGTGAGEQYF. CDR3 coding DNA: TGTGCCAGCAGCTCCGGGACAGGGGCGGGCGAGCAGTACTTC.